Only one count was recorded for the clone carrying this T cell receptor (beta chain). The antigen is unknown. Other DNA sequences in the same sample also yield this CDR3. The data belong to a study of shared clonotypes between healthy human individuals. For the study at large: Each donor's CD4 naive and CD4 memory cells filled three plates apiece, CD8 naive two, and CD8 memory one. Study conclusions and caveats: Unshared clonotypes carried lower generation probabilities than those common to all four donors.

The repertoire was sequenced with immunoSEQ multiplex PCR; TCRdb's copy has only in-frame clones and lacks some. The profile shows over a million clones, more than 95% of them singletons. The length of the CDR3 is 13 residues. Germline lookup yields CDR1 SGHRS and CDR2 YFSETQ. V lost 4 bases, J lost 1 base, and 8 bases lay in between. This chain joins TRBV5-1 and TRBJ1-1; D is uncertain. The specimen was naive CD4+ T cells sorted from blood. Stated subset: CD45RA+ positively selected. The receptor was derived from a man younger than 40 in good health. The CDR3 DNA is TGCGCCAGCAGCCTGGCAGGGAACACTGAAGCTTTCTTT. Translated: CASSLAGNTEAFF.